The TCR beta chain under discussion was sequenced for a study of blood T cell repertoires in COVID-19. For the study at large: Sites in the United States, Italy and Spain provided acute and convalescent COVID-19 samples. T cells, B-cell-depleted T cells, or PBMCs supplied cDNA or gDNA.

Original handling: Reference gene primer amplification in the assay estimated nucleated cell counts. Here immunoSEQ multiplex PCR was the method, and the copy in TCRdb shows in-frame clones only, minus some. V and J calls plus clone size are reproduced from that table; the DNA served to infer D and trimming. The table includes 200,000 to 250,000 clones, 75% to 85% detected once. This clonotype was obtained from a man aged 45-65 years with active or convalescent COVID-19. Sequenced: peripheral blood.

Here the CDR3 DNA reads TGTGCCAGCAGCTTAGTTCCAGGGGCGAGATCTTTCTTT. This sequence encodes CASSLVPGARSFF. The chain carries TRBV7-2 and TRBJ1-1; TRBD1 is a possible D gene (6 bases). Deletions cut 1 base from V and 12 bases from J, with 15 bases between. Germline lookup yields CDR1 SGHTA and CDR2 FQGNSA. The CDR3 spans 13 residues.